The 27 T cell receptor beta chains in this list originate from one sample, sequenced in a study of Ad26.COV2.S vaccination and SARS-CoV-2 variants. The treatment is: about 20 received Ad26.COV2.S at low or high dose, single or two shots; about 5 received placebo; per-sample allocation not given. Day 63 following the first vaccine or placebo injection was when the samples were taken. This table comes from immunoSEQ multiplex PCR, and its TCRdb copy is limited to in-frame clones, with some not included. Of roughly 700,000 clones in the sample, more than 70% are singletons; the top ten hold 1.5%. The material was peripheral blood, obtained in a trial of Ad26.COV2.S vaccine versus placebo. These receptors came from a person between 18 and 59 years old who received the Ad26.COV2.S COVID-19 vaccine or a placebo.

This CDR3 is CASSLTGANVLTF. CDR3 coding DNA: TGTGCCAGCAGCTTAACTGGGGCCAACGTCCTGACTTTC. J is TRBJ2-6 and V is TRBV7-2; D gene ambiguous. V lost 2 bases and J lost 2, with 1 base in between. This CDR3 has 13 amino acids. Germline lookup yields CDR1 SGHTA and CDR2 FQGNSA.

The CDR3 region is CASSPGTGGFYGYTF. CDR3 bases: TGTGCCAGCTCACCTGGGACAGGGGGCTTCTATGGCTACACCTTC. The V call is TRBV18, the J call TRBJ1-2; 12 bases fit TRBD1. Trimming at V came to 3 bases and at J to 4 bases, leaving 3 bases not matched to a gene. The V gene's germline CDR1 is KGHSH and CDR2 LQKENI. The CDR3 contains 15 residues.

This clone has only one observation. The chain uses TRBV7-2 and TRBJ1-5; 9 bases map to TRBD1. The CDR3 has 15 amino acids. CDR1 SGHTA and CDR2 FQGNSA come from the germline V gene. With 5 bases clipped from V and 6 bases from J, the junction kept 8 bases outside the gene matches. CDR3 sequence (DNA): TGTGCCAGCAGCCCCCGGACAGGGGAGCGTCAGCCCCAGCATTTT. Residues: CASSPRTGERQPQHF.

The chain links TRBV27 to TRBJ2-1, with TRBD2 matching 10 bases. The CDR3 runs to 16 residues. CDR1 MNHEY and CDR2 SMNVEV come from the germline V gene (reference sequence). V lost 3 bases, J lost 4 bases, and 6 bases stayed unmatched. The CDR3 is CASSFKGLAMYNEQFF. CDR3 sequence (DNA): TGTGCCAGCAGTTTTAAGGGACTAGCGATGTACAATGAGCAGTTCTTC.

This chain joins TRBV3-1 (or the pseudogene TRBV3-2) and TRBJ2-5; weak D call: TRBD1 (5 bases). Germline V gene sequence: CDR1 LGHDT, CDR2 YNNKEL (reference sequence). The CDR3 consists of 16 residues. The ends were cut back, 1 base at V and 4 bases at J, with 16 bases in the middle. The CDR3 DNA follows: TGTGCCAGCAGCCAAGTGAGTGGCAGGGAAGGAGAGACCCAGTACTTC. Its translation: CASSQVSGREGETQYF.

This clone was recorded a few times. This CDR3 is CATSERVSQPQHF. The CDR3 DNA reads TGTGCCACCAGTGAAAGGGTAAGTCAGCCCCAGCATTTT. This chain connects TRBV24-1 to TRBJ1-5; D not certain. Germline assignment: CDR1 KGHDR and CDR2 SFDVKD. This CDR3 is built from 13 residues. V was clipped by 4 bases and J by 6 bases, with 9 bases between them.

The chain uses TRBV14 and TRBJ1-3, with D hard to call. The germline V and J ends were trimmed by 6 bases and 2 bases, with 11 bases remaining between them. CDR3 length: 14 amino acids. CDR1 is SGHDN and CDR2 is FVKESK in the germline V gene. For the CDR3, the DNA is TGTGCCAGCAGGCATTGGGATACTGGAAACACCATATATTTT. This gives the protein CASRHWDTGNTIYF.

The chain couples TRBV7-9 to TRBJ1-6; D is unclear. V was pared by 2 bases and J by 7 bases, with 9 bases between. The CDR3 runs to 14 residues. Germline V gives CDR1 SEHNR, CDR2 FQNEAQ (reference sequence). Here the CDR3 DNA reads TGTGCCAGCAGCTTACAACCGACCAATTCACCCCTCCACTTT. Encoded protein: CASSLQPTNSPLHF.

The chain uses TRBV5-4 and TRBJ1-6; 8 nucleotides line up with TRBD1. Germline CDR1 reads SGHNT; CDR2 reads YYREEE (reference sequence). The CDR3 totals 16 residues. V shed 4 bases and J 1 base; nucleotides not matched to a gene: 4. This CDR3 reads CASSLDRGSYNSPLHF. The CDR3 nucleotides read TGTGCCAGCAGCCTCGACAGGGGATCCTATAATTCACCCCTCCACTTT. The whole variable domain, remainder taken from reference TRBV5-4 and TRBJ1-6, is ETGVTQSPTHLIKTRGQQVTLRCSSQSGHNTVSWYQQALGQGPQFIFQYYREEENGRGNFPPRFSGLQFPNYSSELNVNALELDDSALYLCASSLDRGSYNSPLHFGNGTRLTVT.

Points on this clone: Other nucleotide sequences in the sample specify the same CDR3. This rearrangement joins TRBV9 to TRBJ2-2, with D uncertain. V was shortened by 0 bases and J by 5 bases, with 5 bases between the two germline ends. The CDR3 has 13 residues. Per germline, CDR1 SGDLS and CDR2 YYNGEE. CDR3 sequence reads: CASSVEGTGELFF. In nucleotides, the CDR3 is TGTGCCAGCAGCGTAGAGGGTACCGGGGAGCTGTTTTTT.

This clone has only one observation. The rearrangement uses TRBV7-2 and TRBJ1-6; 8 bases are shared with TRBD1. The V gene's germline CDR1 is SGHTA and CDR2 FQGNSA. Trimming cost V 6 bases and J 5 bases; bases outside gene matches: 15. The CDR3 is 18 amino acids. CDR3 sequence: CASSPKPQGARDNSPLHF. DNA for the CDR3: TGTGCCAGCAGTCCCAAACCCCAGGGGGCGAGGGATAATTCACCCCTCCACTTT. The entire variable domain, with the rest obtained from reference TRBV7-2 and TRBJ1-6, is as follows: GAGVSQSPSNKVTEKGKDVELRCDPISGHTALYWYRQSLGQGLEFLIYFQGNSAPDKSGLPSDRFSAERTGGSVSTLTIQRTQQEDSAVYLCASSPKPQGARDNSPLHFGNGTRLTVT.

J is TRBJ1-3 and V is TRBV9; 7 nucleotides agree with TRBD1. Trimming removed 4 bases from V and 2 bases from J; junction bases left unmatched: 3. The germline V gene encodes CDR1 SGDLS and CDR2 YYNGEE. The CDR3 covers 14 residues. As DNA, the CDR3 is TGTGCCAGCAGCCTAGACAGGGCTGGAAACACCATATATTTT. Protein product: CASSLDRAGNTIYF.

J is TRBJ1-1 and V is TRBV29-1; D unclear. V shed 2 bases and J shed 3 bases, with 19 bases lying between them. Germline values: CDR1 SQVTM, CDR2 ANQGSEA. This CDR3 spans 16 amino acids. The CDR3 is CSVERKVNKVYTEAFF. The CDR3 DNA follows: TGCAGCGTTGAACGGAAAGTTAACAAGGTGTACACTGAAGCTTTCTTT.

V and J are TRBV30 and TRBJ1-2, with TRBD1 as a possible D gene (6 bases). The CDR3 totals 14 residues. V lost 2 bases to trimming and J lost 4 bases, with 14 bases between them. The V gene's germline CDR1 is GTSNPN and CDR2 SVGIG (reference sequence). The DNA of the CDR3 is TGTGCCTGGAGTTCGTCAGGGGTTATCTATGGCTACACCTTC. Protein: CAWSSSGVIYGYTF. Full variable domain (missing parts from reference TRBV30 and TRBJ1-2): SQTIHQWPATLVQPVGSPLSLECTVEGTSNPNLYWYRQAAGRGLQLLFYSVGIGQISSEVPQNLSASRPQDRQFILSSKKLLLSDSGFYLCAWSSSGVIYGYTFGSGTRLTVV.

The gene calls are TRBV11-3 and TRBJ1-1; tentative D call: TRBD1 (5 bases). Trimming removed 3 bases at V and 5 bases at J, with 13 bases between. The germline V gene has CDR1 SGHNT and CDR2 YENEEA. The CDR3 runs to 14 residues. DNA of the CDR3: TGTGCCAGCAGCTTGGAAGGGGATAGGACTGAAGCTTTCTTT. Amino acids: CASSLEGDRTEAFF. Full variable domain (remainder filled in from reference TRBV11-3 and TRBJ1-1): EAGVVQSPRYKIIEKKQPVAFWCNPISGHNTLYWYLQNLGQGPELLIRYENEEAVDDSQLPKDRFSAERLKGVDSTLKIQPAELGDSAVYLCASSLEGDRTEAFFGQGTRLTVV.

The chain joins TRBV7-2 to TRBJ2-2, with D hard to call. CDR3 size: 15 residues. Germline lookup yields CDR1 SGHTA and CDR2 FQGNSA. The ends were cut back, 1 base at V and 0 bases at J, with 6 bases in the middle. The DNA of the CDR3 is TGTGCCAGCAGCTTAGGCAGAGCGAACACCGGGGAGCTGTTTTTT. Residues: CASSLGRANTGELFF.

This chain connects TRBV6-2 or TRBV6-3 to TRBJ2-2; perhaps TRBD1 as D (5 bases). The CDR3 runs 18 residues. V was pared by 0 bases and J by 6 bases, with 20 bases between. Germline V gene lookup returns CDR1 MNHEY and CDR2 SVGEGT. This CDR3 is CASSYSTLHGAFAGELFF. The CDR3 nucleotides read TGTGCCAGCAGTTACTCCACCCTTCATGGGGCGTTCGCCGGGGAGCTGTTTTTT.

This sequence joins TRBV7-2 and TRBJ2-2; the match to TRBD2 covers 9 bases. This CDR3 is 14 amino acids long. Germline V gene data show CDR1 as SGHTA and CDR2 as FQGNSA. Losses at the gene ends were 7 bases for V and 5 bases for J; bases not matched to a gene: 5. Here the CDR3 reads CASTSSGVTGELFF. CDR3 nucleotides: TGTGCCAGCACCTCTAGCGGGGTGACCGGGGAGCTGTTTTTT.

V gene TRBV5-1 combines with J gene TRBJ2-1; 9 bases are shared with TRBD2. V shed 4 bases and J 9 bases; nucleotides not matched to a gene: 8. Germline values: CDR1 SGHRS, CDR2 YFSETQ. The CDR3 has 14 amino acids. The CDR3 reads CASSGSSGIGEQFF. CDR3 DNA: TGCGCCAGCAGCGGTTCTAGCGGGATCGGTGAGCAGTTCTTC.

Regarding this clone: This CDR3 is also generated by other DNA sequences in the sample. The chain carries TRBV7-2 and TRBJ1-2; no reliable D call. Looked up from germline, CDR1 is SGHTA and CDR2 is FQGNSA. The CDR3 extends over 12 amino acids. V gave up 3 bases and J gave up 4 bases, with 6 bases separating them. The CDR3 DNA is TGTGCCAGCAGCTTCGACGGCTATGGCTACACCTTC. Encoded protein: CASSFDGYGYTF.

The chain combines TRBV5-4 with TRBJ2-6, with D hard to call. From germline, CDR1 is SGHNT and CDR2 YYREEE (reference sequence). V lost 0 bases and J 0 bases, leaving 4 bases between the germline ends. This CDR3 is 15 amino acids long. The CDR3 spells CASSLDPSGANVLTF. In nucleotides, the CDR3 is TGTGCCAGCAGCTTGGATCCCTCTGGGGCCAACGTCCTGACTTTC.

The chain links TRBV19 to TRBJ1-5; no clear D. Germline loops: CDR1 LNHDA, CDR2 SQIVND (reference sequence). Trimming stripped 1 base from V and 6 bases from J, with 10 bases between. The CDR3 runs 14 residues. The CDR3: CASSIVEGRQPQHF. The CDR3 DNA follows: TGTGCCAGTAGTATAGTTGAGGGTCGTCAGCCCCAGCATTTT. Supplemented by reference TRBV19 and TRBJ1-5, the full variable domain reads DGGITQSPKYLFRKEGQNVTLSCEQNLNHDAMYWYRQDPGQGLRLIYYSQIVNDFQKGDIAEGYSVSREKKESFPLTVTSAQKNPTAFYLCASSIVEGRQPQHFGDGTRLSIL.

The chain combines TRBV14 with TRBJ1-5; 9 nucleotides agree with TRBD1. V shed 2 bases, J shed 2 bases, and the junction held 10 bases outside the gene matches. Germline CDR1 reads SGHDN; CDR2 reads FVKESK. This CDR3 is 18 amino acids long. CDR3 in amino acids: CASSQTGTGYRRNQPQHF. As DNA, the CDR3 is TGTGCCAGCAGCCAAACCGGGACAGGGTATCGGCGCAATCAGCCCCAGCATTTT.

This clone was picked up one time. DNA of the CDR3: TGTGCCAGCAGTATACAGGGGACAAACACCGGGGAGCTGTTTTTT. Encoded protein: CASSIQGTNTGELFF. V is TRBV2 and J is TRBJ2-2; the match to TRBD1 covers 7 bases. Germline assignment: CDR1 SNHLY and CDR2 FYNNEI. Trimming removed 5 bases from V and 2 bases from J; junction bases left unmatched: 5. The CDR3 is made up of 15 amino acids.

The chain links TRBV18 to TRBJ2-3, with TRBD2 matching 8 bases. CDR3 length equals 14 residues. Germline-derived CDR1 and CDR2 are KGHSH and LQKENI. After removal of 6 bases from V and 5 bases from J, the junction contained 7 bases not matched to a gene. This CDR3 is CASSPIAGRDTQYF. CDR3 DNA sequence: TGTGCCAGCTCCCCAATAGCGGGACGAGATACGCAGTATTTT.

The chain links TRBV11-2 to TRBJ2-2; 12 bases align to TRBD2. Germline values: CDR1 SGHAT, CDR2 FQNNGV. The CDR3 extends over 17 amino acids. Germline trimming cut 5 bases from V and 4 bases from J; bases unmatched to any gene: 8. CDR3 sequence (DNA): TGTGCCAGCAGCCCCATGACTAGCGGGGGACCCACCGGGGAGCTGTTTTTT. Amino acids: CASSPMTSGGPTGELFF.

The chain recombines TRBV7-2 with TRBJ2-7; D call uncertain. This CDR3 contains 12 residues. The germline CDR1 and CDR2 sequences are SGHTA and FQGNSA. Trimming removed 5 bases from V and 4 bases from J, with 9 bases in between. CDR3 sequence reads: CASSPSEYEQYF. The CDR3 DNA reads as TGTGCCAGCAGCCCGAGCGAATACGAGCAGTACTTC.